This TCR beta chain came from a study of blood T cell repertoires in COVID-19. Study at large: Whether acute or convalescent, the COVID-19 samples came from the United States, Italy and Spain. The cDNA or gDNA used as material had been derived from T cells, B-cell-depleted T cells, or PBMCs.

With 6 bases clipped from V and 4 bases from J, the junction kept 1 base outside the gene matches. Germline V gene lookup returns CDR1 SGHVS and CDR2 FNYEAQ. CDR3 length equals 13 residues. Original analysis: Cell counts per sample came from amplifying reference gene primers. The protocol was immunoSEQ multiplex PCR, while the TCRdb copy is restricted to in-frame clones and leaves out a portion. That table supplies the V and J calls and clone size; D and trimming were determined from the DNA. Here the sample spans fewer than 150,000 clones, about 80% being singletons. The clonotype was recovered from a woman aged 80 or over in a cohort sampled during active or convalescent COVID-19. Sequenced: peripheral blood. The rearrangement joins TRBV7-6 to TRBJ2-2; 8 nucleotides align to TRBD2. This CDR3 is CASRAGGTGELFF. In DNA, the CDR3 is TGTGCCAGCAGGGCGGGGGGCACCGGGGAGCTGTTTTTT. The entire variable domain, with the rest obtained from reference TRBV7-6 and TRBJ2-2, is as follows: GAGVSQSPRYKVTKRGQDVALRCDPISGHVSLYWYRQALGQGPEFLTYFNYEAQQDKSGLPNDRFSAERPEGSISTLTIQRTEQRDSAMYRCASRAGGTGELFFGEGSRLTVL.